The 28 T cell receptor beta chains given below trace back to one sample, sequenced in a study of Ad26.COV2.S vaccination and SARS-CoV-2 variants. Treatment defined: around 19 received Ad26.COV2.S at low or high dose, single or two shots; a few received placebo; per-sample allocation not given. Samples analyzed were those drawn on day 63 after the first vaccine or placebo injection. The protocol was immunoSEQ multiplex PCR, while the TCRdb copy is restricted to in-frame clones and leaves out a portion. Of hundreds of thousands of clones listed, around 93% are singletons. This sample comprised peripheral blood, obtained in a trial of Ad26.COV2.S vaccine versus placebo. These receptors were collected from a person aged 18 to 65 who received the Ad26.COV2.S COVID-19 vaccine or a placebo.

V gene TRBV29-1 combines with J gene TRBJ2-2, with a weak D call TRBD1 (5 bases). Germline V CDR1 and CDR2: SQVTM, ANQGSEA. The V end lost 0 bases, the J end lost 5 bases, and 13 bases lay between the germline ends. This CDR3 has 15 amino acids. This CDR3 is CSVEERGIGTGELFF. The CDR3 DNA reads as TGCAGCGTTGAAGAAAGGGGTATTGGAACCGGGGAGCTGTTTTTT.

This clone was picked up one time. This chain joins TRBV10-2 and TRBJ1-6; no clear D. The CDR3 is made up of 16 amino acids. Per the germline V gene, CDR1 is WSHSY and CDR2 is SAAADI. V shed 7 bases and J shed 6 bases, with 19 bases lying between them. The CDR3 coding sequence is TGCGCCAGCAATCCGGTTCGTAGAATGCGTAATTCACCCCTCCACTTT. Translating it yields CASNPVRRMRNSPLHF.

This sequence joins TRBV4-1 and TRBJ1-4, with D tentatively TRBD1 (6 bases). Germline V gene lookup returns CDR1 MGHRA and CDR2 YSYEKL. The V and J ends lost 1 base and 8 bases respectively, with 14 bases between them. CDR3 size: 15 residues. This CDR3 is CASSQVGAGREKLFF. CDR3 sequence (DNA): TGCGCCAGCAGCCAAGTGGGGGCAGGGCGCGAAAAACTGTTTTTT.

The chain recombines TRBV5-5 with TRBJ2-7, with 9 positions matching TRBD1. CDR1 and CDR2 (germline): SGHKS, YYEKEE (reference sequence). V shed 4 bases and J 5 bases; nucleotides not matched to a gene: 19. There are 18 residues in the CDR3. The CDR3 sequence is CASSPVLHPGQGHHEQYF. In DNA, the CDR3 is TGTGCCAGCAGCCCGGTTCTGCATCCGGGACAGGGCCACCACGAGCAGTACTTC.

The chain uses TRBV2 and TRBJ2-7, with D perhaps given as TRBD1 or TRBD2 (5 bases each). V gave up 4 bases and J gave up 6 bases, with 16 bases separating them. The V gene's germline CDR1 is SNHLY and CDR2 FYNNEI. The CDR3 has 14 amino acids. CDR3 DNA: TGTGCCAGCAGTGCCGCGGGTTGGGGCCTCGAGCAGTACTTC. Its translation is CASSAAGWGLEQYF.

The chain recombines TRBV7-2 with TRBJ2-7; TRBD2 matches at 10 bases. The V segment lost 5 bases and the J segment 1 base; nucleotides outside the gene matches: 17. Germline CDR1 SGHTA, CDR2 FQGNSA. CDR3 size: 19 residues. In DNA form, the CDR3 reads TGTGCCAGCAGCGGAGGCCAAGCGGGGGGGCCCTATTTTTCCTACGAGCAGTACTTC. Translated, it gives CASSGGQAGGPYFSYEQYF.

A single count supports this clone. V and J are TRBV28 and TRBJ2-3; 7 nucleotides line up with TRBD1. The CDR3 extends over 14 amino acids. From germline, CDR1 is MDHEN and CDR2 SYDVKM. V shed 6 bases, J shed 0 bases, and the junction held 3 bases outside the gene matches. CDR3 region: CASRGQPSTDTQYF. The CDR3 DNA sequence: TGTGCCAGCAGGGGACAGCCTAGCACAGATACGCAGTATTTT.

This clone came up a few times. The J gene is TRBJ1-1, the V gene TRBV7-9; no clear D gene. The ends were cut back, 5 bases at V and 4 bases at J, with 11 bases in the middle. The CDR3 contains 13 residues. The germline V gene has CDR1 SEHNR and CDR2 FQNEAQ (reference sequence). CDR3 DNA sequence: TGTGCCAGCAGCCCCGGATGGGCCACTGAAGCTTTCTTT. Translation: CASSPGWATEAFF.

The chain links TRBV5-5 to TRBJ1-3; D is undetermined. CDR3 length equals 12 residues. Germline CDR1 reads SGHKS; CDR2 reads YYEKEE (reference sequence). V was cut by 0 bases and J by 4 bases, with 2 bases left in between. The CDR3: CASSLDGNTIYF. In DNA form, the CDR3 reads TGTGCCAGCAGCTTGGACGGAAACACCATATATTTT.

The table lists this clone with a count of one. The chain recombines TRBV28 with TRBJ2-1; TRBD1 matches 11 bases. The V gene's germline CDR1 is MDHEN and CDR2 SYDVKM. V was pared by 5 bases and J by 7 bases, with 7 bases of the junction left unmatched. The CDR3 is 15 residues long. This chain's CDR3 is CASSNGQGALNEQFF. The CDR3 DNA is TGTGCCAGCAGTAATGGACAGGGGGCATTGAATGAGCAGTTCTTC.

The rearrangement uses TRBV7-8 and TRBJ2-7; D is unresolved. This CDR3 is built from 13 residues. The germline V gene has CDR1 SGHVS and CDR2 FQNEAQ. Trimming removed 2 bases at V and 3 bases at J, with 8 bases between. The CDR3 DNA reads TGTGCCAGCAGCTTAATCTTCGTCTACGAGCAGTACTTC. It is translated as CASSLIFVYEQYF.

CDR3 in DNA: TGCGCCAGCAGCTTGGGACCGACAGGCGAAAAACTGTTTTTT. Amino acid sequence: CASSLGPTGEKLFF. The chain carries TRBV5-1 and TRBJ1-4; D may be TRBD1 (6 bases). The CDR3 covers 14 residues. V lost 0 bases to trimming and J lost 8 bases, with 11 bases between them. CDR1 SGHRS and CDR2 YFSETQ come from the germline V gene.

The CDR3 loop is CAWSVWAGDRYGYTF. Written as DNA, the CDR3 is TGTGCCTGGAGTGTTTGGGCAGGAGATCGCTATGGCTACACCTTC. This chain joins TRBV30 and TRBJ1-2, with unresolved D. With 0 bases removed from V and 4 bases from J, the gap between germline ends came to 15 bases. In germline, CDR1 is GTSNPN, CDR2 SVGIG (reference sequence). The CDR3 length is 15 residues.

The gene calls are TRBV28 and TRBJ1-3; D gene unclear. The ends were cut back, 4 bases at V and 0 bases at J, with 16 bases in the middle. CDR1 and CDR2 (germline): MDHEN, SYDVKM. The CDR3 runs to 17 residues. CDR3 nucleotides: TGTGCCAGCAGTTCTCCGAAAGCAGGCCTCTCTGGAAACACCATATATTTT. Translation gives CASSSPKAGLSGNTIYF.

The rearrangement uses TRBV19 and TRBJ1-1; 10 nucleotides match TRBD1. V gave up 3 bases and J gave up 4 bases; unmatched junction bases: 5. Per germline, CDR1 LNHDA and CDR2 SQIVND (reference sequence). This CDR3 comprises 15 residues. CDR3 DNA sequence: TGTGCCAGTAGTATTTACTGGACAGGGGGCACTGAAGCTTTCTTT. The encoded protein is CASSIYWTGGTEAFF.

This chain links TRBV6-1 with TRBJ2-1; 12 bases line up with TRBD2. Germline CDR1 and CDR2: MNHNS and SASEGT. This CDR3 has 16 amino acids. J was trimmed by 1 base and V by 4 bases; bases with no gene match: 2. The CDR3 here is CASSGLAGVSYNEQFF. In DNA form, the CDR3 reads TGTGCCAGCAGTGGACTAGCGGGGGTGTCCTACAATGAGCAGTTCTTC.

The chain employs TRBV19 and TRBJ2-2; TRBD1 matches 11 bases. The length of the CDR3 is 16 residues. V lost 4 bases and J lost 6; bases outside the gene matches: 7. CDR1 is LNHDA and CDR2 is SQIVND in the germline V gene (reference sequence). The CDR3 DNA reads as TGTGCCAGTAGTACAATGGGACAGGGGGTCTCCGGGGAGCTGTTTTTT. It encodes CASSTMGQGVSGELFF.

This clone appeared a single time. V and J are TRBV25-1 and TRBJ2-2; a possible D gene is TRBD2 (7 bases). The CDR3 totals 16 residues. The V gene lost 1 base and the J gene lost 5 bases, with 14 bases spanning the gap. Germline-derived CDR1 and CDR2 are MGHDK and SYGVNS. The CDR3 sequence is CASSESGRGGTGELFF. The DNA for the CDR3 is TGTGCCAGCAGTGAATCGGGCAGGGGAGGGACCGGGGAGCTGTTTTTT.

V gene TRBV27 combines with J gene TRBJ2-7, with D possibly being TRBD2 (7 bases). Trimming took off 2 bases at V and 4 bases at J, with 15 bases between the two ends. The length of the CDR3 is 15 residues. The V gene's germline CDR1 is MNHEY and CDR2 SMNVEV (reference sequence). CDR3 DNA: TGTGCCAGCAGTTTAGGTGGGGGGGCGAGTTACGAGCAGTACTTC. It codes for CASSLGGGASYEQYF.

The J gene is TRBJ2-1, the V gene TRBV24-1; 10 bases agree with TRBD1. The CDR3 contains 15 residues. V dropped 2 bases and J dropped 8; count of bases not matched to a gene: 5. CDR1 KGHDR and CDR2 SFDVKD come from the germline V gene. Here the CDR3 reads CATSDSGTGAYEQFF. As DNA, the CDR3 is TGTGCCACCAGTGATTCCGGGACAGGGGCTTATGAGCAGTTCTTC.

The CDR3 sequence: CASSASGAEQYF. CDR3 DNA sequence: TGTGCCAGCAGCGCGTCGGGGGCTGAGCAGTACTTC. The chain carries TRBV7-9 and TRBJ2-7; perhaps D is TRBD1 or TRBD2 (6 bases each). The CDR3 length is 12 residues. Germline V gene data show CDR1 as SEHNR and CDR2 as FQNEAQ (reference sequence). Trimming removed 5 bases from V and 7 bases from J, with 12 bases in between.

This clone was counted once. The chain uses TRBV10-2 and TRBJ2-7, with D unclear. The CDR3 spans 15 residues. Germline V gene data show CDR1 as WSHSY and CDR2 as SAAADI. The V end lost 1 base, the J end lost 0 bases, and 10 bases lay between the germline ends. The CDR3 region has the DNA TGCGCCAGCAGTGAGTTCCAGACCCTCTCCTACGAGCAGTACTTC. This codes for CASSEFQTLSYEQYF.

The chain is built from TRBV7-9 and TRBJ1-2; 8 bases match TRBD1. This CDR3 comprises 15 residues. Germline loops: CDR1 SEHNR, CDR2 FQNEAQ (reference sequence). The V and J ends lost 5 bases and 2 bases, in that order; junction bases with no gene match: 7. This chain's CDR3 is CASSGTGHPNYGYTF. The DNA of the CDR3 is TGTGCCAGCAGCGGGACAGGACACCCGAACTATGGCTACACCTTC.

The chain combines TRBV7-9 with TRBJ2-1, with TRBD2 matching 12 bases. Germline V gene lookup returns CDR1 SEHNR and CDR2 FQNEAQ (reference sequence). This CDR3 contains 15 residues. Trimming at V came to 6 bases and at J to 7 bases, leaving 7 bases not matched to a gene. The CDR3 DNA is TGTGCCAGCAGATTTACTAGCGGGGGGTCTAATGAGCAGTTCTTC. It yields the protein CASRFTSGGSNEQFF.

The chain carries TRBV30 and TRBJ2-2; 9 bases align to TRBD1. Per germline, CDR1 GTSNPN and CDR2 SVGIG (reference sequence). The CDR3 extends over 15 amino acids. V was clipped by 3 bases and J by 1 base; unmatched bases: 3. CDR3 region: CAWRVTGGNTGELFF. The DNA of the CDR3 is TGTGCCTGGAGGGTGACAGGGGGGAACACCGGGGAGCTGTTTTTT.

V usage is TRBV2 and J usage is TRBJ2-7, with no clear D. From germline, CDR1 is SNHLY and CDR2 FYNNEI. The CDR3 is 13 residues long. V dropped 5 bases and J dropped 5 bases, with 13 bases sitting between them. Written as DNA, the CDR3 is TGTGCCAGCAGTTATAAGATCCTCCACGAGCAGTACTTC. It encodes CASSYKILHEQYF.

V and J are TRBV27 and TRBJ2-7; D unclear. The germline V gene has CDR1 MNHEY and CDR2 SMNVEV (reference sequence). The CDR3 extends over 15 amino acids. With 6 bases removed from V and 0 bases from J, the gap between germline ends came to 15 bases. The CDR3, as DNA: TGTGCCAGCAGCCCCCAACACAGTAGCTCCTACGAGCAGTACTTC. It encodes CASSPQHSSSYEQYF.

The J gene is TRBJ1-1, the V gene TRBV5-1; weak D call: TRBD1 (6 bases). The CDR3 is 16 amino acids. Looked up from germline, CDR1 is SGHRS and CDR2 is YFSETQ. Trimming took 0 bases from V and 4 from J, leaving 16 bases between them. DNA for the CDR3: TGCGCCAGCAGCTTGGCCGGCGGGGAGGGGGTCACTGAAGCTTTCTTT. It specifies CASSLAGGEGVTEAFF.